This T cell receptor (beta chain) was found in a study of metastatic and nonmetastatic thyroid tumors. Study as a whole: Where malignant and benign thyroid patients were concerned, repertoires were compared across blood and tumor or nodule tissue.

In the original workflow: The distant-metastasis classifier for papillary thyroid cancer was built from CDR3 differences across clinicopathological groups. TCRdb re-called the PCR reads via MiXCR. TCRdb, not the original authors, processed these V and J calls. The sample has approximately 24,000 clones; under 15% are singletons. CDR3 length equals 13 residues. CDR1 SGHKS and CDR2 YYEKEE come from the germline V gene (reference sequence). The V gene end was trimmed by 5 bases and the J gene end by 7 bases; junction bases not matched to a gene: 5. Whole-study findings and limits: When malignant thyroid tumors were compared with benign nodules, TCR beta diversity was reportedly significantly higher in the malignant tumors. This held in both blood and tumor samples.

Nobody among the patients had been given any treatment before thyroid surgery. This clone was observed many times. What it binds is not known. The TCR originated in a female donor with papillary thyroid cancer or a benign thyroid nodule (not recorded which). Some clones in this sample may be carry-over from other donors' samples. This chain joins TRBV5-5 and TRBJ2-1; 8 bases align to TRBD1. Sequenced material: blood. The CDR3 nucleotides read TGTGCCAGCAGGTTGACAGGGGATAATGAGCAGTTCTTC. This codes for CASRLTGDNEQFF. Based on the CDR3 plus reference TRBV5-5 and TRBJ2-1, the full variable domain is DAGVTQSPTHLIKTRGQQVTLRCSPISGHKSVSWYQQVLGQGPQFIFQYYEKEERGRGNFPDRFSARQFPNYSSELNVNALLLGDSALYLCASRLTGDNEQFFGPGTRLTVL.